The present entry profiles one T cell receptor beta chain with its context. Antigen unknown. This sample is part of a study of human T cells and chemical hapten exposure. Overall study context: On the upper back, patch tests were applied with 0.01% DPC and read at 6 days. Enrolled patients were predominantly female and had alopecia areata, totalis or universalis.

Germline V gives CDR1 MDHEN, CDR2 SYDVKM. The V and J ends lost 3 bases and 7 bases respectively, with 16 bases between them. CDR3 length: 15 residues. Study conclusions and caveats: Positive correlation was observed between PT1 expanded TCR counts and patch test score. Controls had significantly fewer large CDR3 similarity clusters than were formed by expanded TCRs.

TCRdb analysed the RACE reads with MiXCR anew, one entry per CDR3 protein. Of approximately 97,000 distinct CDR3 sequences in the sample, 25% to 35% were seen once. Time point in this sample: patch test 3, about 24 weeks after DPC sensitization. Stated treatment: therapeutic diphenylcyclopropenone sensitization with weekly scalp DPC. The rearrangement links TRBV28 to TRBJ1-5; maybe TRBD1 (6 bases). Here the sequenced sample was whole blood, taken in connection with sensitization to the hapten diphenylcyclopropenone (DPC). This clonotype was sampled from a man between 35 and 55 years old with alopecia areata. Some clones in this sample may be carry-over from other donors' samples. CDR3 in amino acids: CASSFNGAGEQPQHF. The DNA of the CDR3 is TGTGCCAGCAGTTTCAATGGGGCAGGGGAACAGCCCCAGCATTTT.